This T cell receptor beta chain was identified in a study of Tregs in tolerant kidney transplant recipients. J lost 4 bases, V lost 4 bases, and 12 bases had no gene match. The CDR3 runs 17 residues. Germline V CDR1 and CDR2: LGHNA, YSLEER. Some clones are missing from TCRdb's copy, which holds only in-frame ones; the method was immunoSEQ multiplex PCR. The table lists 50,000 to 80,000 clones, more than 95% of them singletons. The receptor was derived from a human donor who received a combined kidney and bone marrow transplant. V usage is TRBV4-3 and J usage is TRBJ2-3, with 9 bases that match TRBD2. The sequences come from Tregs from blood, collected before the transplant. CDR3 DNA: TGCGCCAGCAGCCCCCGCGGCGCGGGGGGGGGCCCAGATACGCAGTATTTT. Its protein product is CASSPRGAGGGPDTQYF.